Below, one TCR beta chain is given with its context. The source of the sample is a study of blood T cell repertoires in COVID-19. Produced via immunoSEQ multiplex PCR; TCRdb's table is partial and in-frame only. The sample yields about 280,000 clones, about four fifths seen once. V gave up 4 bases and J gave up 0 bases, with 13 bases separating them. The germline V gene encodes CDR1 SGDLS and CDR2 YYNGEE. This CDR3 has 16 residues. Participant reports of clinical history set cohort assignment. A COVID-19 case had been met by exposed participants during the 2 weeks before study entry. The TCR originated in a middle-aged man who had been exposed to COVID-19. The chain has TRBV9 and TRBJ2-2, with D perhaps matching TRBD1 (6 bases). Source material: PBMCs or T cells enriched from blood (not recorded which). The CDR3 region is CASSLPGQSNTGELFF. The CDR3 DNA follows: TGTGCCAGCAGCCTGCCCGGACAGTCGAACACCGGGGAGCTGTTTTTT.